This T cell receptor (beta chain) was sequenced for a study of blood T cell repertoires in COVID-19 (TCRdb year 2020). For the wider study: Samples from collaborators originated in the United States, Italy and Spain and spanned both the acute and convalescent phases of COVID-19. The material from the prospective study consisted of cDNA or gDNA derived from T cells, B-cell-depleted T cells, or PBMCs. Deeply sampled blood TCRbeta repertoires from subjects exposed to, actively infected with, or recovered from COVID-19 were included in the dataset. The repertoires were released in a freely available public database intended as a resource for research on the immune response to SARS-CoV-2. The samples were drawn from the first 160 participants of the ongoing ImmuneRACE study and from roughly 1,300 subjects provided by 6 global collaborators. Nearly every sample came with metadata listing a de-identified subject ID, COVID-19 status, age in years and sex. Where HLA class I and class II types were available, the types were taken from metadata supplied by the sample provider, not from assay-based typing. Broad study findings and their caveats: The quantity of clinical and demographic metadata differed by source and by participant and was supplied without curation.

This clone was found once. Which antigen it targets is not known. The input lacks base qualities; no much larger clone sits a single base away. The germline V gene (reference sequence) specifies SEHNR as CDR1 and FQNEAQ as CDR2. Relative to germline, V is missing 5 bases and J is missing 4 bases, with 6 bases of the junction outside any gene match. The CDR3 has 16 amino acids, counting the end cysteine and phenylalanine. Only CDR3 DNA remains: 48 bases, in frame from the first base. TCRbeta CDR3 regions were amplified from genomic DNA by means of the immunoSEQ Assay, a bias-controlled multiplex PCR. Regarding the original processing steps: The number of nucleated cells in each sample was estimated by amplification of reference gene primers within the assay. To quantify the absolute abundance of each unique TCRbeta CDR3 rearrangement, sequence reads were collapsed and filtered. Productive Simpson clonality was computed per sample as the square root of Simpson's diversity index over productive rearrangements. Entries here come from immuneACCESS through TCRdb and include only in-frame sequences with V and J called. Some clones fail to appear in such tables; in the studies checked, an unresolved V gene covers under half of the shortfall, and the cause of the remainder is unknown. That table gives V, J and clone size, and the DNA gave D and trimming. Counted in this sample were 250,000 or so clones; roughly four fifths of them appeared once. The ten largest clones take up roughly 4% of the sample.

Each collaborating institution followed its own protocols to collect whole blood in K2EDTA tubes. Collaborator samples were shipped for TCRbeta analysis as frozen whole blood, isolated PBMCs, or DNA extracted from either sample type. Sequencing was performed on peripheral blood. The TCR was taken from a man aged 45-65 years with acute or convalescent COVID-19. Recombination joined TRBV7-9 with TRBJ2-1, with 12 bases matching TRBD2. The bases are TGTGCCAGCAGCCCACGGACTAGCGGGGATTACAATGAGCAGTTCTTC. Translated, this gives CASSPRTSGDYNEQFF. The full variable domain, with segments outside the CDR3 supplied by the reference TRBV7-9 and TRBJ2-1 proteins, appears as DTGVSQNPRHKITKRGQNVTFRCDPISEHNRLYWYRQTLGQGPEFLTYFQNEAQLEKSRLLSDRFSAERPKGSFSTLEIQRTEQGDSAMYLCASSPRTSGDYNEQFFGPGTRLTVL.